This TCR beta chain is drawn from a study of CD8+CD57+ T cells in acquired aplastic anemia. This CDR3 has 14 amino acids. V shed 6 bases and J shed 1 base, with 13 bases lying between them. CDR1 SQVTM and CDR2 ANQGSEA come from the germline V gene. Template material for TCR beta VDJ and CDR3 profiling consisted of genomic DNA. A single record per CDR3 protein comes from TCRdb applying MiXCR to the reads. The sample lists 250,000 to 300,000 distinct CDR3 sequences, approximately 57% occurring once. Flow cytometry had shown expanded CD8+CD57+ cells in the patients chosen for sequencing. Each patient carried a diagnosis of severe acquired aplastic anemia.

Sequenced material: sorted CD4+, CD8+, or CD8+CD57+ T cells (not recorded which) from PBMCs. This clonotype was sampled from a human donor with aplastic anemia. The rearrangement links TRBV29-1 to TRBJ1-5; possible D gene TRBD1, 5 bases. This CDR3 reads CSVAPGQSNQPQHF. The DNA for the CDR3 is TGCAGCGTAGCTCCGGGGCAGAGCAATCAGCCCCAGCATTTT.